Detailed here is one T cell receptor (beta chain). This sample was taken from a study of CD8 T cells in Susac syndrome. V trimming: 3 bases; J trimming: 6 bases; junction bases outside the gene matches: 9. The CDR3 consists of 16 residues. Germline V gives CDR1 KGHDR, CDR2 SFDVKD. The authors reverse transcribed roughly 0.5 to 1 ug RNA with random hexamers. From the immunoSEQ multiplex PCR reads, TCRdb called clonotypes with MiXCR, one entry per CDR3 protein. There are about 150,000 distinct CDR3 sequences in the sample; roughly nine tenths occur only once, and approximately 0.082% lies in the top ten. TEMRA cells underwent FACS enrichment and CD8+ and CD4+ T cells underwent negative isolation.

Sequencing input: CD4+ T cells from PBMCs. The chain combines TRBV24-1 with TRBJ2-3; TRBD2 aligns across 9 bases. This clonotype originated in a human donor in good health. The CDR3 protein is CATSDPGVAGADTQYF. The DNA of the CDR3 is TGTGCCACCAGTGATCCGGGAGTAGCGGGGGCGGATACGCAGTATTTT.